This T cell receptor (beta chain) was captured by sequencing in a study of blood T cells in healthy people across ages. On the study more broadly: About one barcoded beta molecule per two T cells was the capture yield of template switching.

Primed by a sample-barcoded 5' primer and a J-beta primer mix, a second PCR proceeded for roughly 7 to 12 cycles. TCRdb ran MiXCR on the 5' RACE reads and lists one entry per CDR3 protein. The table includes about 1.5 million distinct CDR3 sequences, roughly 43% detected once. Germline values: CDR1 SGDLS, CDR2 YYNGEE. The CDR3 totals 15 residues. Concerning this clonotype: Its antigen remains unknown. The junction shows a germline mismatch at one end, possibly a read error.

Study-wide results and caveats: Donor CMV infection status was unknown, possibly confounding age-related changes in expanded clonotypes.

Isolation recovered at least 6 million PBMCs from every sample. Sequenced sample: blood. The V call is TRBV9, the J call TRBJ2-1, with 8 bases aligning to TRBD2. This receptor was identified in a woman under 30 in good health. The CDR3: CASSGDVAGYNEQFF. CDR3 coding DNA: TGTGCCAGCAGCGGAGACGTAGCGGGGTACAATGAGCAGTTCTTT.